A single sample gave rise to the 21 T cell receptor beta chains below, sequenced in a study of blood T cells in healthy people across ages. Together with a sample-barcoded 5' primer, a J-beta primer mix was included in a second PCR lasting about 7 to 12 cycles. TCRdb recomputed calls from the 5' RACE reads with MiXCR, one row per CDR3 protein. The sample lists around 500,000 distinct CDR3 sequences, 40% to 55% occurring once. Sequencing was performed on blood. The receptor set was obtained from a man older than 75 in good health.

This clonotype was found many times. This chain joins TRBV29-1 and TRBJ2-5; 8 bases map to TRBD1. The V gene end was trimmed by 3 bases and the J gene end by 2 bases; junction bases not matched to a gene: 5. Germline loops: CDR1 SQVTM, CDR2 ANQGSEA. CDR3 size: 14 residues. Here the CDR3 reads CSVDPGTGQETQYF. The CDR3 bases are TGCAGCGTTGATCCCGGGACAGGACAAGAGACCCAGTACTTC.

The table lists this clonotype with a few counts. The chain has TRBV20-1 and TRBJ2-1; no clear D gene. V was trimmed by 0 bases and J by 5 bases, leaving 8 bases between them. From germline, CDR1 is DFQATT and CDR2 SNEGSKA (reference sequence). This CDR3 comprises 13 residues. The CDR3 DNA follows: TGCAGTGCTAGAGAGTCCGTTAACAATGAGCAGTTCTTC. Encoded protein: CSARESVNNEQFF.

This chain links TRBV7-2 with TRBJ1-4; D might be TRBD1 (6 bases). In germline, CDR1 is SGHTA, CDR2 FQGNSA. The V end lost 1 base, the J end lost 7 bases, and 13 bases lay between the germline ends. The CDR3 length is 15 residues. Written as DNA, the CDR3 is TGTGCCAGCAGCTTAGTCCAGGACAGAAGTGAAAAACTGTTTTTT. This codes for CASSLVQDRSEKLFF.

The chain combines TRBV7-2 with TRBJ2-5, with TRBD2 matching over 8 bases. V lost 3 bases, J lost 4 bases, and 7 bases stayed unmatched. The CDR3 is 15 amino acids. From germline, CDR1 is SGHTA and CDR2 FQGNSA. This CDR3 is CASSLGGLAGETQYF. The CDR3 nucleotides read TGTGCCAGCAGCTTGGGTGGACTAGCAGGAGAGACCCAGTACTTC. Filled out from reference TRBV7-2 and TRBJ2-5, the complete variable domain reads GAGVSQSPSNKVTEKGKDVELRCDPISGHTALYWYRQSLGQGLEFLIYFQGNSAPDKSGLPSDRFSAERTGGSVSTLTIQRTQQEDSAVYLCASSLGGLAGETQYFGPGTRLLVL.

The chain uses TRBV29-1 and TRBJ2-5; D uncertain. Germline CDR1 SQVTM, CDR2 ANQGSEA. There are 11 residues in the CDR3. V was pared by 3 bases and J by 7 bases, with 9 bases between. The CDR3 protein is CSVDPIGTQYF. CDR3 nucleotides: TGCAGCGTTGACCCCATTGGGACCCAGTACTTC.

This clonotype showed up just a few times. J is TRBJ2-3 and V is TRBV4-1, with TRBD1 matching over 7 bases. Germline loops: CDR1 MGHRA, CDR2 YSYEKL. Unmatched junction bases numbered 2, after V lost 3 bases and J lost 5 bases. The CDR3 spans 13 residues. The CDR3 coding sequence is TGCGCCAGCAGCCAGACAGGGCAAGATACGCAGTATTTT. Translated: CASSQTGQDTQYF.

V and J are TRBV7-9 and TRBJ1-2; no definite D call. V lost 6 bases, J lost 4 bases, and 12 bases lay in between. Germline loops: CDR1 SEHNR, CDR2 FQNEAQ (reference sequence). The CDR3 is 13 residues long. The CDR3: CASSTDPTYGYTF. DNA of the CDR3: TGTGCCAGCAGTACTGACCCTACCTATGGCTACACCTTC.

A remark on this clonotype: One junction end does not reproduce the germline sequence, and a read error may be involved. The V call is TRBV28, the J call TRBJ2-1, with D maybe TRBD1 (6 bases). The CDR3 is 15 amino acids. Germline V gives CDR1 MDHEN, CDR2 SYDVKM. CDR3 sequence reads: CASTPLGTTYSEQFF. DNA for the CDR3: TGTGCCAGCACCCCTCTTGGGACAACTTACAGTGAGCAGTTCTTC.

This clonotype turned up a few times. The chain carries TRBV7-9 and TRBJ2-5, with 9 bases aligning to TRBD1. Trimming took 6 bases from V and 3 from J; bases not matched to a gene: 5. Per the germline V gene, CDR1 is SEHNR and CDR2 is FQNEAQ (reference sequence). CDR3 length: 14 residues. For the CDR3, the DNA is TGTGCCAGCAGAATGGGACAGGGAGAAGAGACCCAGTACTTC. Its translation: CASRMGQGEETQYF.

CDR3 sequence: CASSPTGTDSYEQYF. CDR3 bases: TGTGCCAGCAGTCCAACCGGGACAGACTCCTACGAGCAGTACTTC. This chain joins TRBV7-2 and TRBJ2-7, with 7 bases that match TRBD1. This CDR3 is built from 15 residues. Losses at the gene ends were 6 bases for V and 0 bases for J; bases not matched to a gene: 8. The germline gives CDR1 SGHTA, CDR2 FQGNSA.

This clonotype was seen only a few times. The chain has TRBV3-1 and TRBJ2-4; D call uncertain. TRBJ2-7 explains the end of the DNA better; the J call may be wrong. The CDR3 has 16 residues. Germline CDR1 LGHDT, CDR2 YNNKEL (reference sequence). The chain's CDR3 is CASSQDLATPQGEQYF. The CDR3 DNA is TGTGCCAGCAGCCAAGATCTGGCGACCCCCCAAGGCGAGCAGTACTTC.

DNA for the CDR3: TGTGCCAGCTCACCGGCGACACAGGAGAGCTATGGCTACACCTTC. Protein sequence: CASSPATQESYGYTF. The chain joins TRBV18 to TRBJ1-2; TRBD1 is a possible D gene (5 bases). CDR1 and CDR2 (germline): KGHSH, LQKENI. The V and J ends lost 3 bases and 4 bases respectively, with 15 bases between them. The CDR3 runs to 15 residues.

This clonotype has a handful of counts. The chain links TRBV10-3 to TRBJ1-2, with 12 positions matching TRBD1. This CDR3 contains 16 residues. With V trimmed by 2 bases and J by 7 bases, 8 bases remained unmatched. Per germline, CDR1 ENHRY and CDR2 SYGVKD. The DNA of the CDR3 is TGTGCCATCAGTGAGAGGATGGGACAGGGGGCAGGTGGCTACACCTTC. This translates into CAISERMGQGAGGYTF.

This clonotype was found once. This chain links TRBV20-1 with TRBJ2-3, with TRBD1 identical over 8 bases. Germline V lookup: CDR1 DFQATT, CDR2 SNEGSKA (reference sequence). The trim removed 5 bases at V and 2 bases at J, leaving 6 bases unmatched. The CDR3 covers 14 residues. CDR3 sequence reads: CSADEGQVTDTQYF. The CDR3 DNA is TGCAGTGCTGATGAGGGACAGGTCACAGATACGCAGTATTTT.

V and J are TRBV7-8 and TRBJ2-7; tentatively, D is TRBD1 or TRBD2 (5 bases each). The V gene's germline CDR1 is SGHVS and CDR2 FQNEAQ. The germline V and J ends were trimmed by 9 bases and 7 bases, with 19 bases remaining between them. CDR3 length: 13 amino acids. The DNA for the CDR3 is TGTGCCAGTTTGAGAGGGGCAACTAATGAGCAGTACTTC. It codes for CASLRGATNEQYF.

The V gene is TRBV3-1, the J gene TRBJ1-2; no firm D call. The V end was cut by 7 bases, the J end by 7 bases, with 19 bases between. CDR3 length equals 14 residues. Germline CDR1 reads LGHDT; CDR2 reads YNNKEL (reference sequence). CDR3 amino acids: CASTSAAKVGGYTF. The CDR3, as DNA: TGTGCCAGCACCTCGGCAGCCAAAGTGGGTGGCTACACCTTC.

This clonotype has only a few counts. The J gene is TRBJ1-2, the V gene TRBV10-3, with a possible D match to TRBD1 (5 bases). CDR1 is ENHRY and CDR2 is SYGVKD in the germline V gene. This CDR3 has 12 residues. V lost 6 bases to trimming and J lost 7 bases, with 12 bases between them. The CDR3 coding sequence is TGTGCCATCAGCTGGGAAGGGGTTGGCTACACCTTC. Its protein is CAISWEGVGYTF.

Remarks on this clonotype: The junction differs from germline at one of its ends, possibly a read error. The genes are TRBV10-3 and TRBJ2-1; TRBD2 matches 11 bases. Germline values: CDR1 ENHRY, CDR2 SYGVKD. This CDR3 has 15 amino acids. Here the CDR3 DNA reads TGTGCCATTAGAACTAGCGGGGGTGAATACAATGAGCAGTTTTTC. It specifies CAIRTSGGEYNEQFF.

This clonotype was found a few times. V usage is TRBV7-2 and J usage is TRBJ2-4; D could derive from TRBD1 or TRBD2 (6 bases each). This CDR3 is built from 14 residues. Germline V gene lookup returns CDR1 SGHTA and CDR2 FQGNSA. The ends were cut back, 3 bases at V and 6 bases at J, with 12 bases in the middle. The CDR3 DNA reads as TGTGCCAGCAGCTTTGAAGGGGGGAGAAACATTCAGTACTTC. Its protein is CASSFEGGRNIQYF.

This clonotype was picked up a small number of times. V is TRBV29-1 and J is TRBJ1-2; 7 bases align to TRBD1. Germline V gene data show CDR1 as SQVTM and CDR2 as ANQGSEA. There are 13 residues in the CDR3. V lost 4 bases and J lost 2; bases outside the gene matches: 4. The CDR3 nucleotides read TGCAGCGTTGGACAGGGATCAAACTATGGCTACACCTTC. Residues: CSVGQGSNYGYTF.

This clonotype was detected only a few times. The CDR3 loop is CATNPHTDTQYF. The CDR3 DNA follows: TGTGCCACCAACCCGCACACAGATACGCAGTATTTT. The chain combines TRBV6-2 or TRBV6-3 with TRBJ2-3; D gene ambiguous. This CDR3 is built from 12 residues. The V end was cut by 10 bases, the J end by 2 bases, with 10 bases between. The germline V gene encodes CDR1 MNHEY and CDR2 SVGEGT.